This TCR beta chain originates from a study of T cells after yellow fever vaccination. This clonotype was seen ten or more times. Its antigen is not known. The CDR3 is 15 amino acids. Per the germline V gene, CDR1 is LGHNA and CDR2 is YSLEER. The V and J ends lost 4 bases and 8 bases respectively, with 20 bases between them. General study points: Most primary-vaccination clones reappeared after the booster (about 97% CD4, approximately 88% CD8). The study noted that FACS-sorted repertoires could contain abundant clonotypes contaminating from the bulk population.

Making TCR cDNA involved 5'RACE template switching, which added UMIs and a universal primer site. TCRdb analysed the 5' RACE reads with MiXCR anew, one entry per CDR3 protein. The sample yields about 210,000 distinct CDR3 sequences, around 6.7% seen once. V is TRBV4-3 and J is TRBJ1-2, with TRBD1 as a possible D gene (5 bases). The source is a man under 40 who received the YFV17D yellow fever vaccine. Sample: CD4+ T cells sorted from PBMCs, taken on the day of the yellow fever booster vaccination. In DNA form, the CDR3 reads TGCGCCAGCAGCCGCCAAAATCAGGGATATTACGGCTACACCTTC. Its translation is CASSRQNQGYYGYTF.